What follows are 12 T cell receptor beta chains derived from one specimen sequenced in a study of blood T cell repertoires in COVID-19. Assay used: immunoSEQ multiplex PCR; TCRdb lists only in-frame clones, some missing. The sample records approximately 160,000 clones, around 84% being singletons. Sequenced material: peripheral blood. The receptors shown here come from a woman in her fifties or sixties with COVID-19, enrolled during active disease.

The gene calls are TRBV9 and TRBJ1-2; 10 bases line up with TRBD1. CDR3 length: 15 residues. CDR1 is SGDLS, CDR2 YYNGEE, per germline. J lost 5 bases, V lost 3 bases, and 7 bases had no gene match. The CDR3 reads CASSADRGQGYGYTF. CDR3 DNA: TGTGCCAGCAGCGCCGACAGGGGGCAAGGGTATGGCTACACCTTC.

This clone was recorded only once. This rearrangement joins TRBV5-1 to TRBJ2-7, with 7 positions matching TRBD2. The CDR3 consists of 15 residues. V lost 0 bases, J lost 0 bases, and 3 bases stayed unmatched. CDR1 is SGHRS, CDR2 YFSETQ, per germline. The CDR3 sequence is CASSLGSGSSYEQYF. The DNA for the CDR3 is TGCGCCAGCAGCTTGGGTAGCGGGTCCTCCTACGAGCAGTACTTC.

This clone was seen repeatedly, ten times or more. This sequence joins TRBV18 and TRBJ1-5; 7 bases are a match to TRBD1. The V segment lost 3 bases and the J segment 3 bases; nucleotides outside the gene matches: 5. Germline V gene lookup returns CDR1 KGHSH and CDR2 LQKENI. The length of the CDR3 is 15 residues. The CDR3 here is CASSPRQGDNQPQHF. CDR3 coding DNA: TGTGCCAGCTCACCGAGGCAGGGGGACAATCAGCCCCAGCATTTT.

The chain combines TRBV3-1 (or the pseudogene TRBV3-2) with TRBJ1-1; D gene uncertain. Trimming cost V 1 base and J 0 bases, with 9 bases left between them. This CDR3 is built from 15 residues. Germline V gives CDR1 LGHDT, CDR2 YNNKEL (reference sequence). CDR3 sequence: CASSQAKPMNTEAFF. The CDR3 DNA sequence: TGTGCCAGCAGCCAAGCCAAGCCAATGAACACTGAAGCTTTCTTT.

The chain links TRBV6-5 to TRBJ2-3; D possibly corresponds to TRBD2 (5 bases). Trimming took off 7 bases at V and 1 base at J, with 9 bases between the two ends. This CDR3 spans 13 amino acids. Per the germline V gene, CDR1 is MNHEY and CDR2 is SVGAGI. The CDR3 spells CASTSSGTDTQYF. The DNA of the CDR3 is TGTGCCAGCACGAGTAGCGGCACAGATACGCAGTATTTT.

The chain joins TRBV7-2 to TRBJ2-1; D might be TRBD2 (7 bases). Trimming left V 2 bases short and J 5 bases short, with 19 bases between. The CDR3 is 17 amino acids. Germline V lookup: CDR1 SGHTA, CDR2 FQGNSA. The CDR3 nucleotides read TGTGCCAGCAGCTTAAATCCAGGGGCAGCGGGAAACAATGAGCAGTTCTTC. The encoded protein is CASSLNPGAAGNNEQFF.

The chain has TRBV7-3 and TRBJ2-1; maybe TRBD2 (6 bases). From germline, CDR1 is SGHTA and CDR2 FQGTGA. V lost 5 bases and J lost 8, with 10 bases in between. The CDR3 has 12 residues. In DNA, the CDR3 is TGTGCCAGCAGCCCTGGCGGGGATGAGCAGTTCTTC. Residues: CASSPGGDEQFF.

The rearrangement links TRBV6-5 to TRBJ1-1; no reliable D call. CDR1 and CDR2 from the germline V gene are MNHEY and SVGAGI. This CDR3 has 14 residues. V was cut by 3 bases and J by 1 base, with 9 bases left in between. CDR3 in amino acids: CASSYSAANTEAFF. Here the CDR3 DNA reads TGTGCCAGCAGTTATAGCGCCGCGAACACTGAAGCTTTCTTT.

This clone was counted between two and nine times. This rearrangement joins TRBV7-9 to TRBJ1-1; D may be TRBD1 (5 bases). The CDR3 loop spans 14 amino acids. Germline-derived CDR1 and CDR2 are SEHNR and FQNEAQ (reference sequence). Trimming pared 1 base from V and 6 bases from J, leaving 12 bases between. The CDR3 here is CASSLVWGFAEAFF. DNA for the CDR3: TGTGCCAGCAGCTTAGTCTGGGGCTTCGCTGAAGCTTTCTTT.

The chain couples TRBV30 to TRBJ1-1, with a possible D match to TRBD1 (5 bases). CDR3 size: 15 residues. CDR1 GTSNPN and CDR2 SVGIG come from the germline V gene (reference sequence). V was shortened by 2 bases and J by 1 base, with 14 bases between the two germline ends. The DNA for the CDR3 is TGTGCCTGGAGTTCCCCCCGGGGGAGGAACACTGAAGCTTTCTTT. It specifies CAWSSPRGRNTEAFF.

The chain recombines TRBV7-9 with TRBJ2-3; D is unclear. The ends were cut back, 4 bases at V and 2 bases at J, with 13 bases in the middle. The CDR3 is 15 amino acids. Germline V CDR1 and CDR2: SEHNR, FQNEAQ (reference sequence). The CDR3 sequence is CASSYSTTLTDTQYF. The CDR3 nucleotides read TGTGCCAGCAGCTACTCGACAACTCTCACAGATACGCAGTATTTT.

This chain uses TRBV10-3 with TRBJ1-5; 8 bases line up with TRBD1. This CDR3 is 16 amino acids long. Germline CDR1 is ENHRY and CDR2 is SYGVKD. J gave up 5 bases and V 5 bases, and 11 bases lay outside the gene matches. The CDR3 loop is CAISSGTGSLHQPQHF. In DNA, the CDR3 is TGTGCCATCAGTTCCGGGACAGGTTCCCTCCATCAGCCCCAGCATTTT.